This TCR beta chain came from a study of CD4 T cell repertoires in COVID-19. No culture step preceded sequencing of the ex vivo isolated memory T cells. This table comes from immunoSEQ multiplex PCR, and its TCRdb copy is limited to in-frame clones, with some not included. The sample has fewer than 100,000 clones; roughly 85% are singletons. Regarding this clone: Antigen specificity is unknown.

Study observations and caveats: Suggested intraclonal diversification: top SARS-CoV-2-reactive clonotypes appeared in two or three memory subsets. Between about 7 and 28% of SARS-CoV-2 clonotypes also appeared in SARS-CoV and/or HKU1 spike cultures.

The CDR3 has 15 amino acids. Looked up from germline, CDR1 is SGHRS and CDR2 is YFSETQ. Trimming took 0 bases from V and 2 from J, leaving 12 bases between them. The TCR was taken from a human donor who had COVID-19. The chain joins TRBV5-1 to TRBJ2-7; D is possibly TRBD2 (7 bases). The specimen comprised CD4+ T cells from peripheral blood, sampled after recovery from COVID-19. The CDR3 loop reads CASSLDGGAAYEQYF. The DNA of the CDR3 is TGCGCCAGCAGCTTGGATGGGGGGGCCGCCTACGAGCAGTACTTC.